This T cell receptor (beta chain) was found in a study of regulatory T cells in long-lasting Graves disease. Study-wide findings and caveats: Sample size was small, which may have lowered accuracy.

Concerning this clonotype itself: Its antigen remains unidentified.

Construction of the TCR beta libraries employed iRepertoire HTBI primers in conjunction with Arm-PCR of CDR3 regions. TCRdb itself ran the multiplex PCR reads through MiXCR, one entry per CDR3 protein. Of over 500,000 distinct CDR3 sequences in the sample, 16% were seen once. V was clipped by 1 base and J by 3 bases; unmatched bases: 3. The CDR3 consists of 14 residues. Germline V gene data show CDR1 as LGHDT and CDR2 as YNNKEL (reference sequence). The time point: newly diagnosed GD, antithyroid drugs for less than 3 months. Scientists built the TCR library using RNA that was extracted from PBMCs. An endocrinology department located in Xi'an, China, was where the patients came from. These data were also reused for a study on T cells in Graves' hyperthyroidism and ophthalmopathy. That paper states: In the first-round RT-PCR of the TCR CDR3, the HTBI primer set was used. Blood samples included most of the expanded thyroid clonotypes exceeding 0.001.

The receptor was derived from a woman under 40 with Graves disease. The chain combines TRBV3-1 with TRBJ2-7, with 7 nucleotides matching TRBD2. The sample was peripheral blood mononuclear cells (PBMCs), taken at new diagnosis, from a patient treated with antithyroid drugs. The CDR3 DNA is TGTGCCAGCAGCCAAGTAACGGGGGGCTACGAGCAGTACTTC. It codes for CASSQVTGGYEQYF.